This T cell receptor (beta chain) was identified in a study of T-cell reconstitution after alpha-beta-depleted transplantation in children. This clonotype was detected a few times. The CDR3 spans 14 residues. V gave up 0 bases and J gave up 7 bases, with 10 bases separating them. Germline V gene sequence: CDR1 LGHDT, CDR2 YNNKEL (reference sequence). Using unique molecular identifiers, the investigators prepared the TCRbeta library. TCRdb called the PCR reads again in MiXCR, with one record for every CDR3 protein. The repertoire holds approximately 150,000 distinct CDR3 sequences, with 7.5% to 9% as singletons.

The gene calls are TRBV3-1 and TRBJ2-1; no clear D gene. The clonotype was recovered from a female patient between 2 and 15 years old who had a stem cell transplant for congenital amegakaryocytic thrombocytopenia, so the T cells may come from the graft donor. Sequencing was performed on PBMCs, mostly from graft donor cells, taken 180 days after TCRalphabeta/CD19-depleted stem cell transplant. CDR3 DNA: TGTGCCAGCAGCCAAGATAACAGCGTTAATGAGCAGTTCTTC. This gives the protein CASSQDNSVNEQFF.